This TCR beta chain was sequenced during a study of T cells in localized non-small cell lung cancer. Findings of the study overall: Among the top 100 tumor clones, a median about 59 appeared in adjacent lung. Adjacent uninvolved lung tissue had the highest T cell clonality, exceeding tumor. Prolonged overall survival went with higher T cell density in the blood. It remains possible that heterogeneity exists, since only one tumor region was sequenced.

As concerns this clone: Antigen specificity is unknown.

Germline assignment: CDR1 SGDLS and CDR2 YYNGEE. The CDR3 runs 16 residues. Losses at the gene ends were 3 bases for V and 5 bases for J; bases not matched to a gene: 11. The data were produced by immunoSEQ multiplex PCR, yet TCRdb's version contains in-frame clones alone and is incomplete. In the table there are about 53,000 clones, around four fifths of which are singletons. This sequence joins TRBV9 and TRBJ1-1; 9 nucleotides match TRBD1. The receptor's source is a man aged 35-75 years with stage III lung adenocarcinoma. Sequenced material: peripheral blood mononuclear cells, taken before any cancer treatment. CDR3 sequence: CASSAQGALGGTEAFF. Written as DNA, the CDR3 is TGTGCCAGCAGCGCACAGGGGGCCCTCGGGGGAACTGAAGCTTTCTTT.